The 9 T cell receptor beta chains listed next were all sequenced from one sample in a study of blood T cell repertoires in COVID-19. Repertoires were generated with immunoSEQ multiplex PCR, while TCRdb's copy carries only in-frame clones and drops some. This sample carries about 260,000 clones, about 87% of them seen once, and the ten largest clones take roughly 3.3%. The sequenced sample was peripheral blood. The receptors originated from a woman aged 40 to 55 with acute or convalescent COVID-19.

The chain is built from TRBV7-2 and TRBJ1-2, with a tentative D call TRBD1 (5 bases). Trimming took 1 base from V and 3 from J, leaving 12 bases between them. CDR1 and CDR2 from the germline V gene are SGHTA and FQGNSA. The CDR3 sequence is 15 residues long. For the CDR3, the DNA is TGTGCCAGCAGCTTAGAGTCTTCGGGGGACTATGGCTACACCTTC. The encoded protein is CASSLESSGDYGYTF.

This chain uses TRBV19 with TRBJ1-5; D is unresolved. The CDR3 totals 13 residues. The germline gives CDR1 LNHDA, CDR2 SQIVND (reference sequence). V was pared by 5 bases and J by 5 bases, with 10 bases between. The CDR3 DNA reads TGTGCCAGTAGTGGAGGGTGGGATCAGCCCCAGCATTTT. Protein: CASSGGWDQPQHF.

This clone was seen more than once but under ten times. J is TRBJ1-5 and V is TRBV7-2, with unresolved D. This CDR3 contains 14 residues. V was cut by 2 bases and J by 7 bases, with 12 bases left in between. CDR1 and CDR2 from the germline V gene are SGHTA and FQGNSA. The CDR3 coding sequence is TGTGCCAGCAGCTTACTCGGCGGTGGGCAGCCCCAGCATTTT. Its translation: CASSLLGGGQPQHF. Variable domain in full (rest from reference TRBV7-2 and TRBJ1-5): GAGVSQSPSNKVTEKGKDVELRCDPISGHTALYWYRQSLGQGLEFLIYFQGNSAPDKSGLPSDRFSAERTGGSVSTLTIQRTQQEDSAVYLCASSLLGGGQPQHFGDGTRLSIL.

The genes are TRBV4-2 and TRBJ1-2, with 8 bases lining up with TRBD1. The CDR3 is 19 residues long. Germline lookup yields CDR1 LGHNA and CDR2 YNFKEQ. Trimming took 0 bases from V and 5 from J; bases not matched to a gene: 17. CDR3 in DNA: TGTGCCAGCAGCCAAGAACTCCTCTGGCGGCAGGGGGCGTCGTATGGCTACACCTTC. This sequence encodes CASSQELLWRQGASYGYTF.

The chain uses TRBV6-5 and TRBJ1-3, with D maybe TRBD1 (5 bases). V gave up 0 bases and J gave up 2 bases, with 5 bases separating them. The germline CDR1 and CDR2 sequences are MNHEY and SVGAGI. This CDR3 has 14 residues. The CDR3 coding sequence is TGTGCCAGCAGTTACTCCAGGGCTGGAAACACCATATATTTT. As protein: CASSYSRAGNTIYF.

DNA of the CDR3: TGTGCCAGCAGCCAAGCGGATAGCGTTCTCCGTCCCACTGAAGCTTTCTTT. Translating gives CASSQADSVLRPTEAFF. V usage is TRBV3-1 (or the pseudogene TRBV3-2) and J usage is TRBJ1-1, with D unclear. The CDR3 loop spans 17 amino acids. Deletions cut 1 base from V and 4 bases from J, with 19 bases between. In germline, CDR1 is LGHDT, CDR2 YNNKEL (reference sequence).

The CDR3 bases are TGTGCCAGCAGCGATACAGGGTTTCAGCCCCAGCATTTT. Its translation: CASSDTGFQPQHF. The chain employs TRBV6-5 and TRBJ1-5; D possibly corresponds to TRBD1 (6 bases). The CDR3 runs 13 residues. V shed 6 bases and J shed 6 bases, with 12 bases lying between them. Germline assignment: CDR1 MNHEY and CDR2 SVGAGI.

The chain recombines TRBV11-2 with TRBJ1-1; 11 bases line up with TRBD1. V trimming: 3 bases; J trimming: 5 bases; junction bases outside the gene matches: 11. Germline V gene sequence: CDR1 SGHAT, CDR2 FQNNGV. This CDR3 contains 17 residues. The DNA of the CDR3 is TGTGCCAGCAGCTTGAGGACAGGGGGCTCTAAGGGGACTGAAGCTTTCTTT. Residues: CASSLRTGGSKGTEAFF.

The chain employs TRBV9 and TRBJ2-1; 7 bases match TRBD1. Germline V CDR1 and CDR2: SGDLS, YYNGEE. The CDR3 consists of 15 residues. J was trimmed by 3 bases and V by 0 bases; bases with no gene match: 3. The CDR3 DNA is TGTGCCAGCAGCGTAGTAGGGGGCGACTACAATGAGCAGTTCTTC. Translating it yields CASSVVGGDYNEQFF.